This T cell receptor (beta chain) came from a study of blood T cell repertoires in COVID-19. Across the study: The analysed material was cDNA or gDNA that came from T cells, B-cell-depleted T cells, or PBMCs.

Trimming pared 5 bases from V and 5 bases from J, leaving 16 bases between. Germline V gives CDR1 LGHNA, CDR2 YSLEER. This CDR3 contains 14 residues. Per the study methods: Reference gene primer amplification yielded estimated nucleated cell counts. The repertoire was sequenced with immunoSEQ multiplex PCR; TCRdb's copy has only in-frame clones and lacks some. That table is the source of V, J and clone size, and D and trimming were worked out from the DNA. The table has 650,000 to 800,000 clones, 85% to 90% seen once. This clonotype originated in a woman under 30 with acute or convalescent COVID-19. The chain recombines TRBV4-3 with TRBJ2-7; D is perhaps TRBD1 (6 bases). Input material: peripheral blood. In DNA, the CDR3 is TGCGCCAGCAGCGTTTCCCGGACAGACCACGAGCAGTACTTC. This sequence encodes CASSVSRTDHEQYF.